These T cell receptor beta chains were read from a single sample in a study of monozygotic twins with inflammatory bowel disease. From the 5' RACE reads, TCRdb lists one entry per CDR3 protein and no DNA. The table gives fewer than 550,000 distinct CDR3 sequences; the top ten clones make up 2.4% of it. Sequenced: blood. Receptors originate from a human donor with ulcerative colitis or Crohn's disease, or a healthy co-twin of an affected twin (not recorded which). CDR3s include the opening cysteine and the closing phenylalanine or tryptophan.

TRBJ2-2	TRBV18	CASSPPKGGYSNTGELFF
TRBJ2-3	TRBV3-1	CASSQPGALSQHTQYF
TRBJ2-7	TRBV7-9	CASSHDYPYEQYF
TRBJ2-6	TRBV6-1	CASTRTGYSGANVLTF
TRBJ1-2	TRBV20-1	CSARVPGNYGYTF
TRBJ1-1	TRBV18	CASSRVKGGNTEAFF
TRBJ1-6	TRBV12-3/TRBV12-4	CASSPRAGSNSPLHF
TRBJ2-2	TRBV5-1	CASSLAADTGELFF
TRBJ2-1	TRBV10-3	CAISETAGGYNEQFF
TRBJ2-1	TRBV6-5	CASSYDRTTEQFF
TRBJ1-1	TRBV7-9	CASSGRALSPEMAFF
TRBJ2-2	TRBV27	CASLTGNTGELFF
TRBJ1-6	TRBV20-1	CSARGYDLGISPLHF
TRBJ2-1	TRBV29-1	CSVEIAGGNNEQFF
TRBJ1-5	TRBV5-5	CASSWTDNQPQHF
TRBJ2-7	TRBV18	CASSGQRSDEQYF
TRBJ1-6	TRBV6-5	CASSYFAVSSYNSPLHF
TRBJ1-1	TRBV20-1	CSALRGPFEAFF
TRBJ1-6	TRBV7-9	CASEPTAFNSPLHF
TRBJ2-1	TRBV7-9	CASSLDVISYNEQFF
TRBJ2-2	TRBV30	CAWSGLTSHGELFF
TRBJ1-1	TRBV10-3	CAITETGWTEAFF
TRBJ2-5	TRBV30	CAWRRAGGIETQYF
TRBJ2-7	TRBV5-6	CASSAYRNKGYEQYF
TRBJ2-1	TRBV6-5	CASSYSTSGRAEQFF
TRBJ1-4	TRBV5-5	CASSFAPPEGREKLFF
TRBJ2-3	TRBV12-3/TRBV12-4	CASSLKPGTDTQYF
TRBJ1-1	TRBV12-3/TRBV12-4	CASRNGSPTEAFF
TRBJ2-3	TRBV5-5	CASSSLREGGDTQYF
TRBJ1-1	TRBV7-2	CASSLNQGSTTEAFF
TRBJ2-1	TRBV5-5	CASSPEGGAVDEQFF
TRBJ2-4	TRBV7-2	CASSRGVSGVKNIQYF
TRBJ2-7	TRBV6-2/TRBV6-3	CASSFTRAYGQYF
TRBJ2-5	TRBV27	CASSPLGAAGETQYF
TRBJ2-1	TRBV19	CASSIDRTSYNEQFF
TRBJ2-1	TRBV5-8	CASSSPLGTVAYNEQFF